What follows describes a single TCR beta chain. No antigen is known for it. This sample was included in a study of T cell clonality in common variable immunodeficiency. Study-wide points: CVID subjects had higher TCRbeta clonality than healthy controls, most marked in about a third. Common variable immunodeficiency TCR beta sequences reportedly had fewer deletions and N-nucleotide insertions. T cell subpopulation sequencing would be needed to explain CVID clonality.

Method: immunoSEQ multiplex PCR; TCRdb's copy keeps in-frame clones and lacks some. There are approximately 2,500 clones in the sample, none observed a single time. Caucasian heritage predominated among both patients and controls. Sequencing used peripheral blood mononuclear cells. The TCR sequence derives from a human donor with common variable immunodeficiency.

Incomplete CDR3 DNA: TGTGCCAGCAGTGAAGCTACCGGACTAGCGGGGGGGGAGACC. It translates to CASSEATGLAGGET. The whole CDR3 is CASSEATGLAGGETQYF. The chain uses TRBV2 and TRBJ2-5; TRBD2 aligns across 15 bases. The read terminates 3 residues before the CDR3 end, so the remaining end is supplied by the germline J gene. CDR3 size: 17 residues. CDR1 is SNHLY and CDR2 is FYNNEI in the germline V gene. Trimming at V came to 0 bases and at J to 5 bases, leaving 4 bases not matched to a gene.